The present entry profiles one T cell receptor beta chain with its context. CDR1 is ENHRY and CDR2 is SYGVKD in the germline V gene. Trimming removed 7 bases from V and 2 bases from J, with 12 bases in between. This CDR3 region has 13 residues. A single record per CDR3 protein comes from TCRdb applying MiXCR to the RT-PCR reads. This table holds over 65,000 distinct CDR3 sequences, about 25% found once. This entry is derived from a study of patients and donors after allogeneic stem cell transplantation. V and J are TRBV10-3 and TRBJ2-7; a possible D gene is TRBD1 (6 bases). Material: blood, either unsorted or a sorted T cell fraction (not recorded which). The TCR sequence derives from a human donor who was either an allogeneic HSCT recipient or a stem cell or donor lymphocyte infusion donor (not recorded which). It is not recorded whose cells these are; they may come from a transplant donor. The chain's CDR3 is CAIKWGLTYEQYF. The CDR3, as DNA: TGTGCCATCAAATGGGGGCTAACCTACGAGCAGTACTTC.